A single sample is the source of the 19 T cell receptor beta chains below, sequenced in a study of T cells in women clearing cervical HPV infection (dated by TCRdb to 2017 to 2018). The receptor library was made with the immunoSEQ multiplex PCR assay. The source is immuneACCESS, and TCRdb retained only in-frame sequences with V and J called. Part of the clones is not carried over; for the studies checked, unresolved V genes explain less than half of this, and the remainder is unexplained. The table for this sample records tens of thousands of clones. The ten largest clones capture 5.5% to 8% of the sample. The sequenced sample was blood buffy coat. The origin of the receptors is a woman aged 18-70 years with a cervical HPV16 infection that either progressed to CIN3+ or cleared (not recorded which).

CDR3 DNA (partial): TGTGCCTGGAGTCGATCTGGAGGGGGTGGTGATTCACCG. As protein: CAWSRSGGGGDSP. The CDR3 as a whole reads CAWSRSGGGGDSPLFF. The gene calls are TRBV30 and TRBJ2-2; D tentatively reads TRBD1 or TRBD2 (6 bases each). The observed sequence ends 3 residues before the CDR3 terminus, with the missing tail filled in from the germline J gene. The length of the CDR3 is 16 residues. Germline values: CDR1 GTSNPN, CDR2 SVGIG (reference sequence).

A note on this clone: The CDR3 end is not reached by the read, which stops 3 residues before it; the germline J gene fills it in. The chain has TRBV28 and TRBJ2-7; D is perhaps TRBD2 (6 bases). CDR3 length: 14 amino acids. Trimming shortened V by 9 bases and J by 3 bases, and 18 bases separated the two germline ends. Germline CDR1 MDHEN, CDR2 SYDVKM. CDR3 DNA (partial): TGTGCCAGTCAATTAGCGGAGAGACTCTACGAG. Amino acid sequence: CASQLAERLYE. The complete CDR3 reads CASQLAERLYEQYF.

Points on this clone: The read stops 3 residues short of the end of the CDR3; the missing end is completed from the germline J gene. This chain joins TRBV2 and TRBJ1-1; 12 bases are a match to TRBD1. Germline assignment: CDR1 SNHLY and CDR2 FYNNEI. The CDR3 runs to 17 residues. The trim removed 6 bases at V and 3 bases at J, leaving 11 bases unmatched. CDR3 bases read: TGTGCCAGCAGGGGGACAGGGGGCGGCAGTTGGGACACTGAA. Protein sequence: CASRGTGGGSWDTE. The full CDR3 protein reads CASRGTGGGSWDTEAFF.

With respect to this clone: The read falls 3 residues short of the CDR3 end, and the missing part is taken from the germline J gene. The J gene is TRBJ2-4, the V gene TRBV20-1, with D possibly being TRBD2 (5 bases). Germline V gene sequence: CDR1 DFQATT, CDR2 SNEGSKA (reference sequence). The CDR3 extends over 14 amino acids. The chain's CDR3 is CSATHGSGDYGQYF. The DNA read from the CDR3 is TGCAGTGCAACCCACGGCAGCGGTGACTATGGT.

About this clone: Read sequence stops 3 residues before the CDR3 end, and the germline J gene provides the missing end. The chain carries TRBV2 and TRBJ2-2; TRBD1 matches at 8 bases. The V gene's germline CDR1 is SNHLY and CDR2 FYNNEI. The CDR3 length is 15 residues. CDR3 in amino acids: CASIMQGATNEKLFF. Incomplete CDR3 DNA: TGTGCCAGCATTATGCAGGGGGCTACTAATGAAAAG.

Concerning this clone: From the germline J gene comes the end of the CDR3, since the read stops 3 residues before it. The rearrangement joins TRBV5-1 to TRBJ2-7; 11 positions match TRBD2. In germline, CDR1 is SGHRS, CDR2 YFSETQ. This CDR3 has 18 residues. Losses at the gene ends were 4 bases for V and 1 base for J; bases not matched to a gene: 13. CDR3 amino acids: CASSQKRVTSGISYEQYF. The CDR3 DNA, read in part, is TGCGCCAGCAGCCAGAAGCGAGTGACTAGCGGGATTTCCTACGAG. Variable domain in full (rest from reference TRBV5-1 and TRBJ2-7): KAGVTQTPRYLIKTRGQQVTLSCSPISGHRSVSWYQQTPGQGLQFLFEYFSETQRNKGNFPGRFSGRQFSNSRSEMNVSTLELGDSALYLCASSQKRVTSGISYEQYFGPGTRLTVT.

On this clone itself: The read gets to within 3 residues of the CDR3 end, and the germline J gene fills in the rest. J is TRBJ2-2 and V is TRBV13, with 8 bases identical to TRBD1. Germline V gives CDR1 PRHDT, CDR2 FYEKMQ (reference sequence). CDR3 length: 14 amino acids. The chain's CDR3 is CASSLGDRDEKLFF. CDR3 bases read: TGTGCCAGCAGCTTAGGGGACAGGGACGAAAAG. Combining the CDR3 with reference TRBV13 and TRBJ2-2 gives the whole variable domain AAGVIQSPRHLIKEKRETATLKCYPIPRHDTVYWYQQGPGQDPQFLISFYEKMQSDKGSIPDRFSAQQFSDYHSELNMSSLELGDSALYFCASSLGDRDEKLFFGEGSRLTVL.

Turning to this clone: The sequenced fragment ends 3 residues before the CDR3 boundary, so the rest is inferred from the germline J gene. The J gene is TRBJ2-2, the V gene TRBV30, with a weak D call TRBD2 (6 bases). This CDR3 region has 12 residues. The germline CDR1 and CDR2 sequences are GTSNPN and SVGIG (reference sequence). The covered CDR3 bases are TGTGCCTGGAATCGCGGGATTGAAAAG. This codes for CAWNRGIEK. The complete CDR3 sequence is CAWNRGIEKLFF.

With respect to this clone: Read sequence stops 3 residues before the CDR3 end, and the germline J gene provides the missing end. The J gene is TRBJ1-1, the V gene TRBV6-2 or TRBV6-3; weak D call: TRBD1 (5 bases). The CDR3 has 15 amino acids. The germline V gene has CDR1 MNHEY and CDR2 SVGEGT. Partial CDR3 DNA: TGTGCCAGTCACGTGTATCAGGGCCTGAACCTACAA. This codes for CASHVYQGLNLQ. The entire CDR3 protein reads CASHVYQGLNLQAFF.

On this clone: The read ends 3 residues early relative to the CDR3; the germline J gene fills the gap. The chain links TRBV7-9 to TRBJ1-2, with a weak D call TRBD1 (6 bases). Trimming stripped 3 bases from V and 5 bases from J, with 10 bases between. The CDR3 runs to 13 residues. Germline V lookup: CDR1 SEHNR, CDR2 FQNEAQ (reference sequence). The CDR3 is CASSLVDRYGYTF. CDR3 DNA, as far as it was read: TGTGCCAGCAGCTTGGTGGACAGATATGGC.

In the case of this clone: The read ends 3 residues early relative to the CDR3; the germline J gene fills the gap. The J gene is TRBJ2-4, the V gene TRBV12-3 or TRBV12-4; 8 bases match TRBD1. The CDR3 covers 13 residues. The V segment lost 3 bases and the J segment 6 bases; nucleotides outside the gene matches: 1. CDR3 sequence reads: CASSFDRGNIQYF. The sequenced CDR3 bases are TGTGCCAGCAGTTTCGACAGGGGAAACATT.

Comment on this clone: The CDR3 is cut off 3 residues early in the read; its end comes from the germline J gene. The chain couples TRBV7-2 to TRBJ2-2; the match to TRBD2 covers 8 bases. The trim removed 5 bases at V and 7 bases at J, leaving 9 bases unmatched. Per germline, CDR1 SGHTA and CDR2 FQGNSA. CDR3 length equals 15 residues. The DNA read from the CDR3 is TGTGCCAGCAGCCCCCGGGGACTAGATAGCGGGGAG. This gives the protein CASSPRGLDSGE. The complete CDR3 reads CASSPRGLDSGELFF.

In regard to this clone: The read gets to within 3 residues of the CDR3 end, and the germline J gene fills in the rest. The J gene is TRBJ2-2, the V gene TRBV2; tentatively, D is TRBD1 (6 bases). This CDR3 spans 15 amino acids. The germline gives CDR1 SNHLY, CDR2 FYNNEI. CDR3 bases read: TGTGCCAGCAGGGCGGACAGTGCAACTAATGAAAAG. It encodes CASRADSATNEK. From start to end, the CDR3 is CASRADSATNEKLFF. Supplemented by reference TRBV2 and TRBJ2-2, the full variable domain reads EPEVTQTPSHQVTQMGQEVILRCVPISNHLYFYWYRQILGQKVEFLVSFYNNEISEKSEIFDDQFSVERPDGSNFTLKIRSTKLEDSAMYFCASRADSATNEKLFFGEGSRLTVL.

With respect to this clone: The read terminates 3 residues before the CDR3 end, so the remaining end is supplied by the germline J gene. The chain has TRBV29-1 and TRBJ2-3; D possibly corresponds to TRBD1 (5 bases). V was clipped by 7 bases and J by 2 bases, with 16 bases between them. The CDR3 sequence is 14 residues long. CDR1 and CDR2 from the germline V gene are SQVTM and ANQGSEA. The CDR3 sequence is CSARTHLDTDTQYF. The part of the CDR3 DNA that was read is TGCAGCGCCCGGACACACCTGGACACAGATACG.

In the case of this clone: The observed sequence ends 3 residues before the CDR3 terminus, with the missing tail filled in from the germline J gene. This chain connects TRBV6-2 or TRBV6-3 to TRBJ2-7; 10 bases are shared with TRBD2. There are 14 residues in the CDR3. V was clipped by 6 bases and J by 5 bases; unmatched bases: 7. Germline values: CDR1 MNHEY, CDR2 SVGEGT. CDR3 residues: CASSLAGAEDEQYF. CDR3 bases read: TGTGCCAGCAGCCTAGCGGGAGCAGAAGACGAG.

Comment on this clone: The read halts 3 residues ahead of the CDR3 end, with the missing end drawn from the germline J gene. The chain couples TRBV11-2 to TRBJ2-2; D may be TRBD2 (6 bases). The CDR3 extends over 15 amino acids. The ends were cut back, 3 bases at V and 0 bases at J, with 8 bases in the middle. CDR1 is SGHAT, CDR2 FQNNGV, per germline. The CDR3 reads CASSFPSANTGELFF. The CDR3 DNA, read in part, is TGTGCCAGCAGCTTCCCTAGCGCGAACACCGGGGAG.

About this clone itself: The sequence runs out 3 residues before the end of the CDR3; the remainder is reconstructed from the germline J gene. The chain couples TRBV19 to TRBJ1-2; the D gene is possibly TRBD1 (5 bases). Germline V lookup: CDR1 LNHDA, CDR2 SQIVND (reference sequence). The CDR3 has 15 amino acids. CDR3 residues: CASSIDSLSSYGYTF. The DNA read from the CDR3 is TGTGCCAGTAGTATCGACAGCCTTAGCTCCTACGGG.

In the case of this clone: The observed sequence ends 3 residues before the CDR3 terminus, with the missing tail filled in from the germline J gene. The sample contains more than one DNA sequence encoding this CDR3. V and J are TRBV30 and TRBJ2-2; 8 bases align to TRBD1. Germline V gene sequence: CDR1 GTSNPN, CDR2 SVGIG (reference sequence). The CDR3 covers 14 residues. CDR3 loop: CAWSKGQDNSPLFF. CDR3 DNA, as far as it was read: TGTGCCTGGAGTAAGGGACAGGATAATTCACCG.

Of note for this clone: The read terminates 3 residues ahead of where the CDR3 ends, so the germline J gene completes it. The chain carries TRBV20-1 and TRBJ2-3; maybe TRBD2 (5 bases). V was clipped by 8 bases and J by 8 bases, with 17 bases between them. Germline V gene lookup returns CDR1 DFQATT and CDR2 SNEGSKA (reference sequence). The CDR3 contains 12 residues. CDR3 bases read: TGCAGTTTGTCGGACTCGCTCACTACG. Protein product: CSLSDSLTT. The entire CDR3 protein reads CSLSDSLTTQYF.